The 5 T cell receptor beta chains below were found in one sample sequenced in a study of OX40 agonist ivuxolimab in advanced cancers. Sequencing used immunoSEQ multiplex PCR; TCRdb keeps in-frame clones, though not all of them. Counted here are some 87,000 clones, 90% occurring once; the ten biggest clones make up roughly 1.6%. The source material was CD4+ or CD8+ T cells sorted from blood, sampled in a trial of the OX40 agonist ivuxolimab. The receptors derive from an adult with an advanced solid tumor such as melanoma, head and neck, liver or kidney cancer.

This rearrangement joins TRBV15 to TRBJ2-5; 13 bases fit TRBD2. The junction had 12 bases not matched to a gene; V was cut back by 3 bases and J by 5 bases. The germline V gene encodes CDR1 LNHNV and CDR2 YYDKDF (reference sequence). There are 18 residues in the CDR3. CDR3 sequence (DNA): TGTGCCACCAGCAGCCCCTCGGGACTAGCGGGAATCATCGAGACCCAGTACTTC. It encodes CATSSPSGLAGIIETQYF.

The chain uses TRBV6-5 and TRBJ1-1; D call uncertain. The CDR3 loop spans 13 amino acids. Germline V gene lookup returns CDR1 MNHEY and CDR2 SVGAGI. Trimming cost V 7 bases and J 1 base, with 10 bases left between them. CDR3 amino acids: CASTRIGNTEAFF. CDR3 DNA: TGTGCCAGCACCCGGATCGGGAACACTGAAGCTTTCTTT.

The chain employs TRBV5-1 and TRBJ1-5; D is uncertain. The CDR3 runs to 13 residues. The germline V and J ends were trimmed by 0 bases and 1 base, with 2 bases remaining between them. Germline V CDR1 and CDR2: SGHRS, YFSETQ. The CDR3 bases are TGCGCCAGCAGCTTGGACAGCAATCAGCCCCAGCATTTT. Translated, it gives CASSLDSNQPQHF.

The chain recombines TRBV30 with TRBJ1-2; no definite D call. V lost 4 bases and J lost 4, with 13 bases in between. The CDR3 loop spans 13 amino acids. CDR1 GTSNPN and CDR2 SVGIG come from the germline V gene (reference sequence). In DNA, the CDR3 is TGTGCCTGGACCCCTGACACGTTCTATGGCTACACCTTC. Its translation is CAWTPDTFYGYTF.

V and J are TRBV20-1 and TRBJ2-5; D ambiguous. With 3 bases removed from V and 4 bases from J, the gap between germline ends came to 6 bases. This CDR3 is 11 amino acids long. Germline V gene data show CDR1 as DFQATT and CDR2 as SNEGSKA (reference sequence). The CDR3 DNA follows: TGCAGTGCTAGCCTAGTAGAGACCCAGTACTTC. Its translation: CSASLVETQYF.